One sample yielded the 14 T cell receptor beta chains listed below, sequenced in a study of blood T cell repertoires in COVID-19. The repertoire was sequenced with immunoSEQ multiplex PCR; TCRdb's copy has only in-frame clones and lacks some. Of more than 450,000 clones listed, around 87% are singletons. Source material: PBMCs or T cells enriched from blood (not recorded which). The receptors shown here come from a woman aged 18 to 35 who had recovered from COVID-19.

This sequence joins TRBV18 and TRBJ1-4; 7 nucleotides agree with TRBD1. The junction had 9 bases not matched to a gene; V was cut back by 4 bases and J by 10 bases. CDR3 length equals 14 residues. CDR1 is KGHSH, CDR2 LQKENI, per germline. The CDR3 DNA sequence: TGTGCCAGCTCACGTAGACAGGGAATTGGAAAACTGTTTTTT. As protein: CASSRRQGIGKLFF.

J is TRBJ1-1 and V is TRBV30, with D maybe TRBD1 (5 bases). Germline CDR1 GTSNPN, CDR2 SVGIG (reference sequence). CDR3 length: 17 amino acids. The V gene lost 4 bases and the J gene lost 0 bases, with 21 bases spanning the gap. CDR3 region: CAWIGRGGRSMNTEAFF. In nucleotides, the CDR3 is TGTGCCTGGATAGGGCGGGGGGGTCGATCCATGAACACTGAAGCTTTCTTT.

CDR3 in amino acids: CASSQGREGTEAFF. The CDR3 bases are TGTGCCAGCAGCCAAGGAAGGGAGGGGACTGAAGCTTTCTTT. The V gene is TRBV3-1 (or the pseudogene TRBV3-2), the J gene TRBJ1-1; D might be TRBD1 (5 bases). Germline loops: CDR1 LGHDT, CDR2 YNNKEL (reference sequence). V gave up 1 base and J gave up 5 bases, with 11 bases separating them. This CDR3 has 14 amino acids.

For the CDR3, the DNA is TGTGCCAGCAGTCCAATCATTGCCGGGGAGCTGTTTTTT. This sequence encodes CASSPIIAGELFF. The chain links TRBV2 to TRBJ2-2; D unclear. The CDR3 is 13 residues long. Trimming took 5 bases from V and 6 from J, leaving 10 bases between them. Germline CDR1 and CDR2: SNHLY and FYNNEI.

This rearrangement joins TRBV11-2 to TRBJ2-3; TRBD2 agrees at 9 bases. The V and J ends lost 5 bases and 9 bases, in that order; junction bases with no gene match: 9. The length of the CDR3 is 14 residues. Germline CDR1 SGHAT, CDR2 FQNNGV. The CDR3 sequence is CASSPGGSGGTQYF. CDR3 sequence (DNA): TGTGCCAGCAGCCCGGGAGGGAGCGGGGGGACGCAGTATTTT.

This rearrangement joins TRBV7-9 to TRBJ2-3; 7 nucleotides line up with TRBD2. Germline values: CDR1 SEHNR, CDR2 FQNEAQ (reference sequence). Unmatched junction bases numbered 13, after V lost 6 bases and J lost 4 bases. This CDR3 has 16 residues. The CDR3 spells CASSFPRGGVADTQYF. The CDR3 coding sequence is TGTGCCAGCAGTTTCCCCCGGGGAGGGGTGGCAGATACGCAGTATTTT.

The chain is built from TRBV7-9 and TRBJ1-1; 9 positions match TRBD1. There are 14 residues in the CDR3. Germline V gene data show CDR1 as SEHNR and CDR2 as FQNEAQ (reference sequence). J was trimmed by 5 bases and V by 7 bases; bases with no gene match: 8. The chain's CDR3 is CASTLQGARTEAFF. The CDR3 DNA sequence: TGTGCCAGCACCCTACAGGGGGCGAGAACTGAAGCTTTCTTT.

The chain has TRBV19 and TRBJ1-1; D remains unclear. V lost 4 bases to trimming and J lost 4 bases, with 13 bases between them. Germline CDR1 and CDR2: LNHDA and SQIVND (reference sequence). The CDR3 runs to 14 residues. The CDR3 DNA reads TGTGCCAGTAGTACTGGCATGGTTGCCACTGAAGCTTTCTTT. Its translation: CASSTGMVATEAFF.

The chain combines TRBV20-1 with TRBJ2-3; the D gene is possibly TRBD1 (5 bases). The CDR3 spans 15 residues. Germline CDR1 and CDR2: DFQATT and SNEGSKA (reference sequence). The germline V and J ends were trimmed by 3 bases and 2 bases, with 15 bases remaining between them. CDR3 in amino acids: CSASTDSAITDTQYF. CDR3 DNA: TGCAGTGCTAGTACCGACAGCGCCATCACAGATACGCAGTATTTT.

V and J are TRBV30 and TRBJ2-5, with D possibly being TRBD2 (6 bases). Germline V gene lookup returns CDR1 GTSNPN and CDR2 SVGIG (reference sequence). V lost 3 bases and J 3 bases, leaving 29 bases between the germline ends. The CDR3 has 19 amino acids. The CDR3 coding sequence is TGTGCCTGGAGGCAGAGGGTTGAGGGAGGTTATACCGAAAAAGAGACCCAGTACTTC. This translates into CAWRQRVEGGYTEKETQYF.

This rearrangement joins TRBV18 to TRBJ1-2; possibly TRBD1 for D (5 bases). The length of the CDR3 is 13 residues. Germline CDR1 reads KGHSH; CDR2 reads LQKENI. The ends were cut back, 3 bases at V and 8 bases at J, with 13 bases in the middle. CDR3 protein: CASSPREGDGYTF. CDR3 in DNA: TGTGCCAGCTCACCGCGGGAAGGGGACGGCTACACCTTC.

V gene TRBV11-3 combines with J gene TRBJ2-3, with TRBD2 as a possible D gene (6 bases). The CDR3 sequence is 17 residues long. The germline gives CDR1 SGHNT, CDR2 YENEEA. V was shortened by 2 bases and J by 5 bases, with 20 bases between the two germline ends. CDR3 loop: CASSLIGGGTGGDTQYF. CDR3 nucleotide sequence: TGTGCCAGCAGCTTAATCGGGGGAGGCACCGGGGGAGATACGCAGTATTTT.

The chain uses TRBV18 and TRBJ1-1; perhaps TRBD1 as D (6 bases). Trimming cost V 3 bases and J 7 bases, with 12 bases left between them. The CDR3 length is 13 residues. The germline V gene encodes CDR1 KGHSH and CDR2 LQKENI. The DNA for the CDR3 is TGTGCCAGCTCACCTTCAGACAGGATTGAAGCTTTCTTT. The encoded protein is CASSPSDRIEAFF.

The rearrangement joins TRBV3-1 (or the pseudogene TRBV3-2) to TRBJ2-2, with D maybe TRBD1 (6 bases). CDR3 length: 14 residues. The ends were cut back, 4 bases at V and 6 bases at J, with 12 bases in the middle. Germline CDR1 LGHDT, CDR2 YNNKEL (reference sequence). CDR3 bases: TGTGCCAGCAGCCGAACGACAGGCCCCGGGGAGCTGTTTTTT. Its protein product is CASSRTTGPGELFF.